This is a list of T cell receptor beta chains from one sample in a study of cytomegalovirus exposure and HLA in healthy donors. Only in-frame clones appear in the TCRdb table, and some are missing; sequencing was by immunoSEQ multiplex PCR. The sample records roughly 150,000 clones, roughly 70% being singletons. The sample consisted of PBMCs. The receptors derive from a man aged 25 to 40 in good health and CMV-seronegative. CDR3s include the opening cysteine and the closing phenylalanine or tryptophan. Each record gives: D gene, J gene, clone size, V gene, CDR3 DNA, CDR3 protein. A D gene is named only where the DNA matches it firmly. The size entry is marked missing in some rows and otherwise reads once, few, many or a size class.

- | TRBJ2-7 | few | TRBV28 | TGTGCCAGCGAAAAGGGGGCCTACGAGCAGTACTTC | CASEKGAYEQYF
- | TRBJ1-3 | few | TRBV6-5 | TGTGCCAGCAGCCCCAGGTACTCTGGAAACACCATATATTTT | CASSPRYSGNTIYF
- | TRBJ2-2 | - | TRBV5-5 | TGTGCCAGCAGGGGGCCGAACACCGGGGAGCTGTTTTTT | CASRGPNTGELFF
- | TRBJ1-3 | few | TRBV19 | TGTGCCAGTAGTAGACAGGTCTCTGGAAACACCATATATTTT | CASSRQVSGNTIYF
TRBD2 | TRBJ2-7 | - | TRBV11-2 | TGTGCCAGCAGCCCTGGCTTAGCGGGAGACTCCTACGAGCAGTACTTC | CASSPGLAGDSYEQYF
- | TRBJ1-4 | - | TRBV7-9 | TGTGCCAGCAGCTTAGGCGGATCAACTAATGAAAAACTGTTTTTT | CASSLGGSTNEKLFF
TRBD1 | TRBJ1-2 | - | TRBV15 | TGTGCCACCAGCAGAGATCTTATGACAGGGGGATATGGCTACACCTTC | CATSRDLMTGGYGYTF
TRBD1 | TRBJ2-7 | - | TRBV5-1 | TGCGCCAGCAGCAGGGGGACAGGGTCCTACGAGCAGTACTTC | CASSRGTGSYEQYF
- | TRBJ1-1 | - | TRBV5-1 | TGCGCCAGCAGCTCAGAGGATTTCACCATCGCTTTCTTT | CASSSEDFTIAFF
- | TRBJ2-3 | - | TRBV7-6 | TGTGCCAGCAGCCAGAGCCACTCAGGCTCCGATACGCAGTATTTT | CASSQSHSGSDTQYF
- | TRBJ2-6 | - | TRBV6-6 | TGTGCCAGCAGTGGCACTGGGGCCAACGTCCTGACTTTC | CASSGTGANVLTF
- | TRBJ2-3 | few | TRBV5-4 | TGTGCCAGCAGCTACCGTACGGGGTTGGCAGGAGATACGCAGTATTTT | CASSYRTGLAGDTQYF
TRBD2 | TRBJ2-1 | - | TRBV5-4 | TGTGCCAGCAGCCCTAGGACTAGCGGGGCCCACAATGAGCAGTTCTTC | CASSPRTSGAHNEQFF
TRBD1 | TRBJ2-3 | - | TRBV7-9 | TGTGCCAGCATCCTCAGAGGGGGCTTTGGCACAGATACGCAGTATTTT | CASILRGGFGTDTQYF
TRBD2 | TRBJ2-5 | - | TRBV5-4 | TGTGCCAGCAGCTTGCCTAGCGGACCAGAGGGGGAGACCCAGTACTTC | CASSLPSGPEGETQYF
- | TRBJ1-6 | - | TRBV9 | TGTGCCAGCAGCGTATCAGGGACTACCTATAATTCACCCCTCCACTTT | CASSVSGTTYNSPLHF
- | TRBJ2-1 | - | TRBV11-3 | TGTGCCAGCAGCTCAACCCTAGCAGCCCATGAGCAGTTCTTC | CASSSTLAAHEQFF
TRBD1 | TRBJ1-3 | - | TRBV9 | TGTGCCAGCAGCATGGACAGGGGAAACACCATATATTTT | CASSMDRGNTIYF
TRBD1 | TRBJ1-4 | - | TRBV19 | TGTGCCAGTAGTGAGGGACAGGGTTATGAAAAACTGTTTTTT | CASSEGQGYEKLFF
- | TRBJ1-2 | - | TRBV19 | TGTGCCAGTAGTATGAGTCGGACTCCAAACTATGGCTACACCTTC | CASSMSRTPNYGYTF
- | TRBJ1-3 | few | TRBV7-9 | TGTGCCAGCAGCGGACTGAACTCTGGAAACACCATATATTTT | CASSGLNSGNTIYF
- | TRBJ2-1 | once | TRBV7-7 | TGTGCCAGCAGCTTAGACGGGAACACCTACAATGAGCAGTTCTTC | CASSLDGNTYNEQFF
TRBD2 | TRBJ2-5 | - | TRBV5-1 | TGCGCCAGCAGCTTGGAGCCTAGCGGGGGGACCCAGGGGACCCAGTACTTC | CASSLEPSGGTQGTQYF
TRBD2 | TRBJ2-5 | few | TRBV7-3 | TGTGCCAGCAGCTTAGGAGGGACTAGCGGGGTAGTAGAGACCCAGTACTTC | CASSLGGTSGVVETQYF
- | TRBJ1-3 | - | TRBV9 | TGTGCCAGCAGCGTAATAGGGGTCCAAGACTCTGGAAACACCATATATTTT | CASSVIGVQDSGNTIYF
- | TRBJ1-1 | - | TRBV19 | TGTGCCAGTAGTATGATGGGGGCTAACACTGAAGCTTTCTTT | CASSMMGANTEAFF
TRBD1 | TRBJ1-2 | - | TRBV28 | TGTGCCAGCAGCCTGACAGGGATAAAGCGTGATGGCTACACCTTC | CASSLTGIKRDGYTF
TRBD1 | TRBJ2-1 | - | TRBV9 | TGTGCCAGCAGCCCCCACTTCAGGGGCCCGGGACAGGGCGTCGATGAGCAGTTCTTC | CASSPHFRGPGQGVDEQFF
- | TRBJ2-7 | - | TRBV28 | TGTGCCAGCAGTTTAAAAGCGGCAGCTATCTCCTACGAGCAGTACTTC | CASSLKAAAISYEQYF
TRBD1 | TRBJ2-5 | - | TRBV5-4 | TGTGCCAGCAGCTTTCCGGGGCCCAGGGGGGAGACCCAGTACTTC | CASSFPGPRGETQYF
TRBD1 | TRBJ1-2 | - | TRBV6-5 | TGTGCCAGCAGCCTGGACAGGAATAGTCGCTATGGCTACACCTTC | CASSLDRNSRYGYTF
- | TRBJ1-1 | - | TRBV11-2 | TGTGCCAGCAGCTTCCCGGGACAAAACACTGAAGCTTTCTTT | CASSFPGQNTEAFF
TRBD1 | TRBJ2-3 | few | TRBV10-1 | TGCGCCAGCAGTGACCTTGGACAGGGGGCAGATACGCAGTATTTT | CASSDLGQGADTQYF
- | TRBJ2-6 | - | TRBV6-6 | TGTGCCAGCAGTTACTGGTCTCACTCTGGGGCCAACGGCCTGACTTTC | CASSYWSHSGANGLTF
TRBD1 | TRBJ1-4 | few | TRBV18 | TGTGCCAGCTCACCTGACAGGGAGAGTGAAAAACTGTTTTTT | CASSPDRESEKLFF
TRBD1 | TRBJ2-7 | - | TRBV6-1 | TGTGCCAGCAGCCTTCGGGGACAGGGCTCCTACGAGCAGTACTTC | CASSLRGQGSYEQYF
TRBD2 | TRBJ2-5 | once | TRBV15 | TGTGCCACCAGCAGAGATTCCGGGACTACCCAAGAGACCCAGTACTTC | CATSRDSGTTQETQYF
TRBD1 | TRBJ1-6 | - | TRBV6-6 | TGTGCCAGCGCCACTCGGGACAGCAGTAATTCACCCCTCCACTTT | CASATRDSSNSPLHF
TRBD2 | TRBJ2-5 | once | TRBV2 | TGTGCCAGCAGTGAGTGGGGGGGAGGAGAGACCCAGTACTTC | CASSEWGGGETQYF
- | TRBJ1-5 | - | TRBV30 | TGTGCCTGGAACGCAGGGTTCAATCAGCCCCAGCATTTT | CAWNAGFNQPQHF
TRBD1 | TRBJ2-7 | - | TRBV6-6 | TGTGCCAGCAGTAACAGGGGTACCGCCTACGAGCAGTACTTC | CASSNRGTAYEQYF
TRBD1 | TRBJ2-7 | - | TRBV11-3 | TGTGCCAGCGGGGCCCACCGGCTCCCTAGGGACAGTGGGGACGAGCAGTACTTC | CASGAHRLPRDSGDEQYF
- | TRBJ1-5 | - | TRBV9 | TGTGCCAGCAGCGGCGGGGGGTGGCCCCAGCATTTT | CASSGGGWPQHF
TRBD1 | TRBJ2-7 | - | TRBV5-1 | TGCGCCAGCAGCTTGGCCATCCCGGGACAGGGGCCTTTCTACGAGCAGTACTTC | CASSLAIPGQGPFYEQYF
- | TRBJ1-4 | - | TRBV7-9 | TGTGCCAGCAGCTTAGCAGGGGTTGGGGAAAAACTGTTTTTT | CASSLAGVGEKLFF
- | TRBJ1-4 | once | TRBV29-1 | TGCAGCGTTGAAGCTGCAACTAATGAAAAACTGTTTTTT | CSVEAATNEKLFF
- | TRBJ1-5 | - | TRBV4-1 | TGCGCCAGCAGCCAAGATAAAATACTGATGGTACAGGGCCAGCCCCAGCATTTT | CASSQDKILMVQGQPQHF
TRBD2 | TRBJ2-1 | few | TRBV7-6 | TGTGCCAGCAGCTTATGGCCAGCGGGGGACCTAAATGAGCAGTTCTTC | CASSLWPAGDLNEQFF
TRBD2 | TRBJ2-1 | - | TRBV4-2 | TGTGCCAGCAGCCAAGGAGCTAGCGGGGGGCTGAGCTCCTACAATGAGCAGTTCTTC | CASSQGASGGLSSYNEQFF
TRBD2 | TRBJ2-1 | few | TRBV6-5 | TGTGCCAGCAGTTACAGGCCTAGCGGGAGGATAAATGAGCAGTTCTTC | CASSYRPSGRINEQFF
TRBD1 | TRBJ2-1 | - | TRBV5-5 | TGTGCCAGCAGCTTGGCCGGGACAGACTACAATGAGCAGTTCTTC | CASSLAGTDYNEQFF
- | TRBJ2-3 | few | TRBV29-1 | TGCAGCGTGTGGGGGGTGCGTGGCACAGATACGCAGTATTTT | CSVWGVRGTDTQYF
TRBD2 | TRBJ2-3 | once | TRBV5-1 | TGCGCCAGCAGCTTGGTAGCGGGGGGGTTCTCAGATACGCAGTATTTT | CASSLVAGGFSDTQYF
- | TRBJ2-5 | - | TRBV5-5 | TGTGCCAGCCACCGGGACACCAACCAAGAGACCCAGTACTTC | CASHRDTNQETQYF